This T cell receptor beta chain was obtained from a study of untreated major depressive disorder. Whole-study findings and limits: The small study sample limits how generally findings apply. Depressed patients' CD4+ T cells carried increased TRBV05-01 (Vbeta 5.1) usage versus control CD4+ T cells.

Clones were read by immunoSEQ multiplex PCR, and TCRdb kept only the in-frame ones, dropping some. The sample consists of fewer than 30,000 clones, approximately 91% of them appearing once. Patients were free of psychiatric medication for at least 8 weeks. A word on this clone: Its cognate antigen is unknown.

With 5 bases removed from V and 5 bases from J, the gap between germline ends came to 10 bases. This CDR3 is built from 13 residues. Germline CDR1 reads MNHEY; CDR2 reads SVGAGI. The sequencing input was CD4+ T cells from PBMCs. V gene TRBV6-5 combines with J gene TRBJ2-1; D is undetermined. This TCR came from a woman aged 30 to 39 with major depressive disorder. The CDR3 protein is CASSPPDHNEQFF. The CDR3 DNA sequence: TGTGCCAGCAGTCCACCGGACCACAATGAGCAGTTCTTC.